This entry is about one T cell receptor beta chain. The sample comes from a study of blood T cell repertoires in COVID-19. Overall study: Both acute and convalescent COVID-19 samples were obtained from the United States, Italy and Spain. T cells, B-cell-depleted T cells, or PBMCs provided the cDNA or gDNA that served as material.

Authors' methods: Amplifying reference gene primers gave estimates of nucleated cell counts. TCRdb keeps only in-frame clones here, not all; method: immunoSEQ multiplex PCR. V and J calls and clone size are as listed in that table; D and trimming were resolved from the DNA. The table records fewer than 80,000 clones, 73% of them present only once. The CDR3 has 16 residues. Trimming stripped 2 bases from V and 5 bases from J, with 18 bases between. Looked up from germline, CDR1 is MNHNS and CDR2 is SASEGT. The rearrangement uses TRBV6-1 and TRBJ2-5; D possibly corresponds to TRBD2 (5 bases). Sequencing was carried out using peripheral blood. This clonotype was obtained from a man between 60 and 70 years old with acute or convalescent COVID-19. CDR3 nucleotide sequence: TGTGCCAGCAGTGAACTAGGTGGTTCGGGGTACGAGACCCAGTACTTC. This gives the protein CASSELGGSGYETQYF.